This entry lists 7 T cell receptor beta chains sequenced from one sample in a study of cytomegalovirus exposure and HLA in healthy donors. Primers included in the PCR were 60 Vbeta and 13 Jbeta primers. Data came from immunoSEQ multiplex PCR; TCRdb stores just in-frame clones and leaves some out. The sample has about 110,000 clones, just under 70% seen once. Sequenced sample: PBMCs. Receptors originate from a woman in her 70s in good health and CMV-seropositive.

The V gene is TRBV5-5, the J gene TRBJ1-2, with TRBD1 matching 7 bases. The CDR3 extends over 13 amino acids. Trimming removed 4 bases from V and 8 bases from J; junction bases left unmatched: 8. The germline V gene encodes CDR1 SGHKS and CDR2 YYEKEE (reference sequence). The CDR3 is CASSLLGGEGYTF. CDR3 coding DNA: TGTGCCAGCAGCCTCCTAGGGGGCGAAGGCTACACCTTC.

The rearrangement links TRBV5-6 to TRBJ1-4; no clear D gene. V gave up 2 bases and J gave up 0 bases, with 8 bases separating them. Germline lookup yields CDR1 SGHDT and CDR2 YYEEEE. CDR3 length: 15 residues. CDR3 DNA: TGTGCCAGCAGCTTCTACAGTGCAACTAATGAAAAACTGTTTTTT. As protein: CASSFYSATNEKLFF. The variable domain in full, with the rest retrieved from reference TRBV5-6 and TRBJ1-4, is DAGVTQSPTHLIKTRGQQVTLRCSPKSGHDTVSWYQQALGQGPQFIFQYYEEEERQRGNFPDRFSGHQFPNYSSELNVNALLLGDSALYLCASSFYSATNEKLFFGSGTQLSVL.

This chain joins TRBV7-2 and TRBJ2-2, with a weak D call TRBD2 (6 bases). Trimming removed 4 bases at V and 4 bases at J, with 16 bases between. Germline V lookup: CDR1 SGHTA, CDR2 FQGNSA. This CDR3 has 16 amino acids. CDR3 DNA: TGTGCCAGCAGCTCGATCGGGACTTTAAGCACCGGGGAGCTGTTTTTT. Its translation is CASSSIGTLSTGELFF.

The chain links TRBV5-1 to TRBJ1-2, with 8 bases identical to TRBD1. J lost 3 bases, V lost 4 bases, and 2 bases had no gene match. The CDR3 spans 13 residues. Looked up from germline, CDR1 is SGHRS and CDR2 is YFSETQ. The CDR3 DNA reads as TGCGCCAGCAGCCCGGGACAGGACTATGGCTACACCTTC. Translation gives CASSPGQDYGYTF.

CDR3 coding DNA: TGTGCCTCCCGGGGACAGGGCACAGATACGCAGTATTTT. This codes for CASRGQGTDTQYF. The chain links TRBV10-3 to TRBJ2-3; 8 nucleotides line up with TRBD1. Germline CDR1 reads ENHRY; CDR2 reads SYGVKD. The J segment lost 1 base and the V segment lost 11 bases, leaving 5 bases of the junction unmatched. The CDR3 runs 13 residues.

The V call is TRBV4-1, the J call TRBJ1-2; 9 nucleotides line up with TRBD1. Per germline, CDR1 MGHRA and CDR2 YSYEKL. V shed 5 bases, J shed 7 bases, and the junction held 11 bases outside the gene matches. The CDR3 runs to 15 residues. The CDR3 region is CASSEPGTGKAGYTF. The CDR3, as DNA: TGCGCCAGCAGCGAACCCGGGACAGGGAAAGCTGGCTACACCTTC.

This chain uses TRBV5-6 with TRBJ1-2, with a weak D call TRBD1 (5 bases). Trimming removed 0 bases at V and 7 bases at J, with 7 bases between. The CDR3 extends over 12 amino acids. Per the germline V gene, CDR1 is SGHDT and CDR2 is YYEEEE. The DNA for the CDR3 is TGTGCCAGCAGCTTGGGACAGCGTGGCTACACCTTC. It translates to CASSLGQRGYTF.